This TCR beta chain was retrieved from a study of tumor and adjacent non-tumor tissue in lung cancer. In the study overall: The patients, 10 to 11 men and several women, were roughly 31 to 85 with stage I to III disease.

This clonotype was seen at least ten times. Its antigen is not known. Points from the study as a whole: Compared with tumor, normal lung showed significantly lower TCR diversity.

V was pared by 3 bases and J by 7 bases, with 16 bases between. Germline lookup yields CDR1 DFQATT and CDR2 SNEGSKA (reference sequence). The CDR3 is made up of 14 amino acids. No cell sorting was done before RNA was extracted from the tissue. A modified ARM-PCR protocol with three rounds of nested PCR amplified TCRbeta. Via MiXCR, TCRdb re-called the multiplex PCR reads, giving one row per CDR3 protein. This table holds 120,000 or so distinct CDR3 sequences, about 66% found once. Specimen: lung tumor tissue. The sequence came from a man aged 25-45 years with non-small cell lung cancer. The rearrangement links TRBV20-1 to TRBJ2-1, with a weak D call TRBD2 (5 bases). DNA of the CDR3: TGCAGTGCTAGTGTAGGGAGAGAGCCGAATGAGCAGTTCTTC. As protein: CSASVGREPNEQFF.